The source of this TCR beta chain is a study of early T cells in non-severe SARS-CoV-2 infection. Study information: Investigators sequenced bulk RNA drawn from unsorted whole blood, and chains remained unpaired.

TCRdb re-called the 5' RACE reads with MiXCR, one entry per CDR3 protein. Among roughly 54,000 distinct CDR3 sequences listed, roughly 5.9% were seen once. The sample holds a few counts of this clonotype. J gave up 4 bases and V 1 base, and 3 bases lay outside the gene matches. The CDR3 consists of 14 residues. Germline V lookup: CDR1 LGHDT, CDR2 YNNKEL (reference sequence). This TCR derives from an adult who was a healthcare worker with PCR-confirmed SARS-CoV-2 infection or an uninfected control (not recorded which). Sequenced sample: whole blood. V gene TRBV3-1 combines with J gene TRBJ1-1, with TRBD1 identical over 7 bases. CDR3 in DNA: TGTGCCAGCAGCCAAGGACAGGGAATCACTGAAGCTTTCTTT. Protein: CASSQGQGITEAFF.